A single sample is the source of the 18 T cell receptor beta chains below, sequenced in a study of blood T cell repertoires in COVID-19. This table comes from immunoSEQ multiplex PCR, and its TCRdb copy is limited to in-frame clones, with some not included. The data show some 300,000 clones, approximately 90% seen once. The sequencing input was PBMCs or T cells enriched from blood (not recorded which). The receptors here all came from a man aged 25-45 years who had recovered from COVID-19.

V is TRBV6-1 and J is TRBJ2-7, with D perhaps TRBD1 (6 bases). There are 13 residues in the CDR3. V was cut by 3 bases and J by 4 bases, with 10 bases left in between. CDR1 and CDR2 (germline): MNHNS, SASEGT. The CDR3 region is CASSERGSYEQYF. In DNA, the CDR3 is TGTGCCAGCAGTGAGAGGGGGAGTTACGAGCAGTACTTC.

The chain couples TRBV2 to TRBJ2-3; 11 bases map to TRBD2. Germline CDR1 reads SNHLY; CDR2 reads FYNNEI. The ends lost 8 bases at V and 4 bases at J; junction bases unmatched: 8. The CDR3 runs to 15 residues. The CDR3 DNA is TGTGCCAGCGCGGGAATAGCGGGAGGGGCAGATACGCAGTATTTT. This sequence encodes CASAGIAGGADTQYF.

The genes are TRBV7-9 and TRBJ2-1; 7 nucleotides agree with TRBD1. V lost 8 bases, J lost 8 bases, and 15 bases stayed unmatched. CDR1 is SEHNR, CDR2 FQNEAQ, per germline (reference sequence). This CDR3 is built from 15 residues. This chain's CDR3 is CASQNWDRQGYEQFF. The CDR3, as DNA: TGTGCCAGCCAAAACTGGGATAGACAGGGCTATGAGCAGTTCTTC. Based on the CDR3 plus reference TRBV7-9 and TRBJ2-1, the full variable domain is DTGVSQNPRHKITKRGQNVTFRCDPISEHNRLYWYRQTLGQGPEFLTYFQNEAQLEKSRLLSDRFSAERPKGSFSTLEIQRTEQGDSAMYLCASQNWDRQGYEQFFGPGTRLTVL.

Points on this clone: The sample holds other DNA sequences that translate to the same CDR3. The CDR3 DNA reads as TGTGCCAGCAGTTACTCCACCGGGAAAGAGACCCAGTACTTC. It yields the protein CASSYSTGKETQYF. The genes are TRBV6-2 or TRBV6-3 and TRBJ2-5; weak D call: TRBD2 (5 bases). V dropped 0 bases and J dropped 3 bases, with 8 bases sitting between them. The CDR3 extends over 14 amino acids. Germline V gene sequence: CDR1 MNHEY, CDR2 SVGEGT.

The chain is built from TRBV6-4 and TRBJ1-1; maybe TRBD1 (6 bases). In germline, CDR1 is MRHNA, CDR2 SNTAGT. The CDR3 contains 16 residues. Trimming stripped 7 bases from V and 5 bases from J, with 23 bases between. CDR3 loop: CASTPAGQGKVTEAFF. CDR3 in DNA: TGTGCCAGCACCCCCGCCGGGCAGGGGAAAGTAACTGAAGCTTTCTTT.

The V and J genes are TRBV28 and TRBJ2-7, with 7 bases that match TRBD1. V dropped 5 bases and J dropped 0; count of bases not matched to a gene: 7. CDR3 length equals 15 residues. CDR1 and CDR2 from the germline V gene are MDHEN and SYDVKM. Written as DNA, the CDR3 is TGTGCCAGCAGTCCGCTTTGGGACAGCTCCTACGAGCAGTACTTC. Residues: CASSPLWDSSYEQYF. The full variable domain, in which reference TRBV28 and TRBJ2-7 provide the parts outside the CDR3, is DVKVTQSSRYLVKRTGEKVFLECVQDMDHENMFWYRQDPGLGLRLIYFSYDVKMKEKGDIPEGYSVSREKKERFSLILESASTNQTSMYLCASSPLWDSSYEQYFGPGTRLTVT.

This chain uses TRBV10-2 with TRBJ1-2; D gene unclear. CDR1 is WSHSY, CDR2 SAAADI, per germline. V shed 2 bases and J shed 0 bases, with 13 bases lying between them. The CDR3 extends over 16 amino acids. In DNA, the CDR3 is TGCGCCAGCAGTGAGGAGAACAGCGGCGCTAACTATGGCTACACCTTC. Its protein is CASSEENSGANYGYTF.

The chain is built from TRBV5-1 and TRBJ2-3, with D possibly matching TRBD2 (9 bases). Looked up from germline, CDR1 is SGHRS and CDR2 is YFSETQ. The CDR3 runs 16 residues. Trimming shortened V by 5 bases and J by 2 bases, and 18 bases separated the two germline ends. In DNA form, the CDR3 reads TGCGCCAGCAGAACAGGGGGGACTAGCCCCACAGATACGCAGTATTTT. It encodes CASRTGGTSPTDTQYF.

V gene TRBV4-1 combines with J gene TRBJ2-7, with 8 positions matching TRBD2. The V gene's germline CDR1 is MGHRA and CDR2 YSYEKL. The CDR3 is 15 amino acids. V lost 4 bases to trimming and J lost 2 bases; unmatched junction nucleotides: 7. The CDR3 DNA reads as TGCGCCAGCAGCCCGGGAGCGGGAGCGGCCTACGAGCAGTACTTC. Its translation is CASSPGAGAAYEQYF.

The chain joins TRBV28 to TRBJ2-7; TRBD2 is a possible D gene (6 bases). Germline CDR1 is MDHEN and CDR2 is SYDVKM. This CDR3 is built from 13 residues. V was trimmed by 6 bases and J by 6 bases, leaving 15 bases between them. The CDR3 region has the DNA TGTGCCAGCAGCCAGAGGAGGGCGGGCGAGCAGTACTTC. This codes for CASSQRRAGEQYF.

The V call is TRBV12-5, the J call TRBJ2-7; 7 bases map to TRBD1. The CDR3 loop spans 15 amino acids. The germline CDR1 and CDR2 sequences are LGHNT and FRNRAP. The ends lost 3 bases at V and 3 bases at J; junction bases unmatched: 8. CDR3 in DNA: TGTGCTAGTGGTTTTACCTACAGGGGCGGCTACGAGCAGTACTTC. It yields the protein CASGFTYRGGYEQYF.

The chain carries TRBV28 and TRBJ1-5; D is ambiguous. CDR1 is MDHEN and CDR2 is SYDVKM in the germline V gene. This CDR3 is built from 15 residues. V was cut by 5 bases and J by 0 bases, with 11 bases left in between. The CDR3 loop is CASSPLLYSNQPQHF. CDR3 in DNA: TGTGCCAGCAGTCCCCTCCTGTATAGCAATCAGCCCCAGCATTTT.

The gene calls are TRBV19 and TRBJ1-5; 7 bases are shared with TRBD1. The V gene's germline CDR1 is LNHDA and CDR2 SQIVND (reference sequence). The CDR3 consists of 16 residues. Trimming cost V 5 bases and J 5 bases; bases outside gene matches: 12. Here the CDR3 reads CASSAPDRELDQPQHF. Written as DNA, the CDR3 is TGTGCCAGTAGTGCCCCTGACAGGGAACTTGATCAGCCCCAGCATTTT.

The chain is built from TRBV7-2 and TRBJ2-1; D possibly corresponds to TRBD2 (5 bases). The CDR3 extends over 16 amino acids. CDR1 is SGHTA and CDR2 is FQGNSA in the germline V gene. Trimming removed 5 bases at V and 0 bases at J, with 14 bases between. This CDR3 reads CASSPRSGSSYNEQFF. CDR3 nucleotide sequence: TGTGCCAGCAGCCCAAGGTCGGGGAGCTCCTACAATGAGCAGTTCTTC.

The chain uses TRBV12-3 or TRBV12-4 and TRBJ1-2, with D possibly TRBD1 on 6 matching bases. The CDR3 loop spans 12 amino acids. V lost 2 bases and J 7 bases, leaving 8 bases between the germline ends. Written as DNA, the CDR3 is TGTGCCAGCAGTTTATACAGGGTTGGCTACACCTTC. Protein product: CASSLYRVGYTF.

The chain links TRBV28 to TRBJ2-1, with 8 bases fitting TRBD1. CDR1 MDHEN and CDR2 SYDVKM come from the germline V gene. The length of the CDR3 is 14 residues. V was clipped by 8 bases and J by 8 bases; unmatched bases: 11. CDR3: CASGEQGAKDEQFF. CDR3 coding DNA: TGTGCCAGCGGCGAGCAGGGGGCGAAGGATGAGCAGTTCTTC.

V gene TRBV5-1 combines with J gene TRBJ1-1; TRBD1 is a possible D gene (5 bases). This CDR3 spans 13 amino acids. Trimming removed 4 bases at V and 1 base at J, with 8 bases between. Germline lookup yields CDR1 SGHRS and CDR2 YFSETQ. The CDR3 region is CASSRGTNTEAFF. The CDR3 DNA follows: TGCGCCAGCAGCCGCGGGACGAACACTGAAGCTTTCTTT.

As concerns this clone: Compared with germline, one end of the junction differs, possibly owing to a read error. The CDR3 coding sequence is TGTGCTAGCAGCTTAGCCCCGGGGACAGTCCAAGAGACCCAGTACTTC. This translates into CASSLAPGTVQETQYF. The chain uses TRBV7-7 and TRBJ2-5; 7 bases are a match to TRBD1. The CDR3 loop spans 16 amino acids. Germline-derived CDR1 and CDR2 are SSHAT and FNYEAQ (reference sequence).